This T cell receptor beta chain appears in the sequencing data of a study of blood T cell repertoires in COVID-19 (dated by TCRdb to 2019 to 2021). About the study as a whole: The collaborator samples originated in the United States, Italy and Spain and spanned the acute and convalescent phases of COVID-19. Subjects who had been exposed to COVID-19, were actively infected with it, or had recovered from it provided the deeply sampled blood TCRbeta repertoires that made up the dataset. The repertoires were released in a freely available public database meant as a resource for research on the immune response to SARS-CoV-2. The sample metadata nearly always contained a de-identified subject ID, COVID-19 status, age in years and sex. The prospective study material was composed of cDNA or gDNA derived from T cells, B-cell-depleted T cells, or PBMCs. Samples were obtained from the ongoing ImmuneRACE study (first 160 participants) and from 1,254 subjects provided by 6 global collaborators. Where available, HLA class I and class II types were obtained from metadata supplied by the sample provider rather than from assay-based typing.

What the authors observed across the whole study: Clinical and demographic metadata were provided uncurated, with the amount varying by source and participant.

TCRbeta CDR3 regions were amplified from genomic DNA by means of the immunoSEQ Assay, a bias-controlled multiplex PCR. In the paper's pipeline: The number of nucleated cells in each sample was estimated from the amplification of reference gene primers within the assay. To quantify the absolute abundance of each unique TCRbeta CDR3 rearrangement, sequence reads were collapsed and filtered. Productive Simpson clonality was computed per sample as the square root of Simpson's diversity index over productive rearrangements. The source is immuneACCESS, and TCRdb retained only in-frame sequences with V and J called. Part of the clones is not carried over; for the studies checked, unresolved V genes explain less than half of this, and the remainder is unexplained. That table gives V, J and clone size, and the DNA gave D and trimming. This sample has some 510,000 clones in its table, and roughly 90% of those were observed once. Jointly, the top ten make up around 1.9% of the sample.

On this clone: Its binding antigen is unknown. No much larger clone exists at a distance of one base, and base qualities are not known.

The CDR3, cysteine through phenylalanine, is 15 amino acids long. Only the CDR3 DNA is retained, 45 bases long and in frame from the first base. Enrolling through a virtual design, the prospective study's participants ranged in age from roughly 18 to 95 years and lived across some 22 United States geographic areas. In the prospective study, participants were assigned to cohorts based on the clinical history participants reported in a screening survey and a study questionnaire. For ImmuneRACE Cohort 3, a participant was defined as recovered based on two consecutive negative NP/OP PCR tests, clearance by a healthcare professional, or resolution of symptoms. Each participant in the prospective study had whole blood, serum and a nasopharyngeal or oropharyngeal swab collected by mobile phlebotomists. Additional blood draws and questionnaires over an approximately 2-month period could optionally be provided by prospective study participants. Blood samples from the prospective study were shipped frozen or at room temperature prior to DNA extraction.

The TCR was taken from a middle-aged woman who had recovered from COVID-19. What was sequenced was PBMCs or T cells enriched from blood (not recorded which). The chain was built from TRBV21-1 and TRBJ2-6; the DNA was not compared with TRBD2, the D call given in the table. TRBV21-1 is marked as a pseudogene. For the CDR3, the sequence is CASSPGDPGANVLTF. The DNA sequence is given as TGTGCCAGCAGCCCCGGAGACCCTGGGGCCAACGTCCTGACTTTC.